This T cell receptor (beta chain) was profiled in a study of blood T cell repertoires in COVID-19 (dated by TCRdb to about 2020). For the study in its entirety: The collaborator samples originated in the United States, Italy and Spain and spanned the acute and convalescent phases of COVID-19. The prospective study material was composed of cDNA or gDNA derived from T cells, B-cell-depleted T cells, or PBMCs. Subjects who had been exposed to COVID-19, were actively infected with it, or had recovered from it provided the deeply sampled blood TCRbeta repertoires that made up the dataset. A freely available public database, intended as a resource for researchers studying the immune response to SARS-CoV-2, is where the repertoires were released. The samples were drawn from two sources: the first 160 participants of the ongoing ImmuneRACE study, and 1,200 or so subjects contributed by 6 global collaborators. Sample metadata almost always included a de-identified subject ID, COVID-19 status, age in years and sex. HLA class I and class II types, where available, came from metadata supplied by the sample provider rather than from assay-based typing.

A remark on this clone: This receptor's antigen is unknown. No much larger clonotype is one base removed from it; base qualities were not supplied.

The CDR3 spans 18 residues, from the cysteine through the phenylalanine. The kept DNA is CDR3 alone, 54 bases in frame from the first base. Reading the germline V gene gives CDR1 SNHLY and CDR2 FYNNEI. V is cut back by 5 bases and J by 0 bases, with 11 bases in the junction unmatched. What the authors observed across the whole study: Clinical and demographic metadata were provided uncurated, with the amount varying by source and participant.

TCRbeta CDR3 regions were amplified from genomic DNA by means of the immunoSEQ Assay, a bias-controlled multiplex PCR. The paper's data handling went like this. The number of nucleated cells in each sample was estimated by amplification of reference gene primers within the assay. To quantify the absolute abundance of each unique TCRbeta CDR3 rearrangement, sequence reads were collapsed and filtered. For each sample, productive Simpson clonality was calculated by taking the square root of Simpson's diversity index across productive rearrangements. The clones in this table, taken by TCRdb from immuneACCESS, are in-frame only. Not every clone is retained; where verified, under half of the shortfall comes from an unresolved V gene, and the cause of the rest is unknown. V and J calls and clone size are those listed in that table; D and trimming were worked out from the DNA. This sample is represented by 25,000 to 35,000 clones; roughly 85% of them were singletons. The ten largest clones represent approximately 7% of the sample.

Collaborating institutions collected whole blood in K2EDTA tubes following their own protocols. Collaborator samples were shipped for TCRbeta analysis as frozen whole blood, isolated PBMCs, or DNA extracted from either sample type. The sequence is built from TRBV2 and TRBJ1-2, and 11 junction bases match TRBD1. The sample taken for sequencing was peripheral blood. The clonotype comes from a human donor in a cohort sampled during active COVID-19. The nucleotide sequence reads TGTGCCAGCAGTAAACCGGGACAGGGGGTGGAAGCTAACTATGGCTACACCTTC. Its protein product is CASSKPGQGVEANYGYTF.